This T cell receptor beta chain was captured by sequencing in a study of CD8 T cells in ankylosing spondylitis. TCRdb fed the 5' RACE reads into MiXCR, producing one record per CDR3 protein. The profile covers a few hundred thousand distinct CDR3 sequences, with roughly 10% appearing a single time and under 8% taken by the ten largest. CDR1 LNHNV and CDR2 YYDKDF come from the germline V gene (reference sequence). V lost 1 base and J 5 bases, leaving 8 bases between the germline ends. This CDR3 spans 14 amino acids. This clonotype was counted at least ten times. The origin of this receptor is a male donor with ankylosing spondylitis or in good health (not recorded which). This chain connects TRBV15 to TRBJ2-2, with no clear D. Sample: blood, either unsorted or a sorted T cell fraction (not recorded which). The CDR3 loop is CATSRVRATGELFF. As DNA, the CDR3 is TGTGCCACCAGCAGAGTCCGGGCTACCGGGGAGCTGTTTTTT.